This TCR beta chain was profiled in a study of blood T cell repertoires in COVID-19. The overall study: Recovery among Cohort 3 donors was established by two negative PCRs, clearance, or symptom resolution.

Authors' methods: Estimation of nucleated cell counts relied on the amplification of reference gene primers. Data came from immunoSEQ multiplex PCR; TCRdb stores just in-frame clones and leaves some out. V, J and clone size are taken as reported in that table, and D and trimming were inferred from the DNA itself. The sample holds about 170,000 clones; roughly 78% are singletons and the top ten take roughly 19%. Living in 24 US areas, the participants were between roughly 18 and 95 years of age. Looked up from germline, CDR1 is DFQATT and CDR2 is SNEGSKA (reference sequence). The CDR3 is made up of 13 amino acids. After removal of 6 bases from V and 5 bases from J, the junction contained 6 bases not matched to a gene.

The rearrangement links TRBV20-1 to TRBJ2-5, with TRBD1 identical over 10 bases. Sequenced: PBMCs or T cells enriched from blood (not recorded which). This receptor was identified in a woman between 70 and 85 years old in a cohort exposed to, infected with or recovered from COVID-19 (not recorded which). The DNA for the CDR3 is TGCAGTGCCAGTGACAGGGGGCTGGAGACCCAGTACTTC. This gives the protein CSASDRGLETQYF.